This T cell receptor beta chain was identified during a study of cytomegalovirus exposure and HLA in healthy donors. The CDR3 spans 15 residues. CDR1 is SGHRS and CDR2 is YFSETQ in the germline V gene. Trimming took off 5 bases at V and 1 base at J, with 15 bases between the two ends. Primers included in the PCR were 60 Vbeta and 13 Jbeta primers. In the authors' methods: Unique TCR beta chains totaled some 88 million in a later count, with approximately 10 million of them shared. Profiling relied on immunoSEQ multiplex PCR, and the TCRdb table lists in-frame clones only, not all of them. V, J and clone size reflect that table, while D and trimming were determined from the DNA. The sample has 95,000 to 150,000 clones, more than 9% seen once. Study-level findings and limits: Later analysis found that TCR beta chains associated with HLA were more clonally expanded than other, equally common chains. At a 0.05 false discovery rate, a later analysis found some 18,000 TCR beta sequences to be associated with HLA alleles.

Note on this clone: Its antigen is as yet unknown.

This sequence joins TRBV5-1 and TRBJ1-1; no clear D. The clonotype originates from a young woman in good health and CMV-seropositive. The specimen was PBMCs. The CDR3 loop is CASRGPTIGNTEAFF. The CDR3 DNA sequence: TGCGCCAGCAGGGGCCCCACCATTGGGAACACTGAAGCTTTCTTT.